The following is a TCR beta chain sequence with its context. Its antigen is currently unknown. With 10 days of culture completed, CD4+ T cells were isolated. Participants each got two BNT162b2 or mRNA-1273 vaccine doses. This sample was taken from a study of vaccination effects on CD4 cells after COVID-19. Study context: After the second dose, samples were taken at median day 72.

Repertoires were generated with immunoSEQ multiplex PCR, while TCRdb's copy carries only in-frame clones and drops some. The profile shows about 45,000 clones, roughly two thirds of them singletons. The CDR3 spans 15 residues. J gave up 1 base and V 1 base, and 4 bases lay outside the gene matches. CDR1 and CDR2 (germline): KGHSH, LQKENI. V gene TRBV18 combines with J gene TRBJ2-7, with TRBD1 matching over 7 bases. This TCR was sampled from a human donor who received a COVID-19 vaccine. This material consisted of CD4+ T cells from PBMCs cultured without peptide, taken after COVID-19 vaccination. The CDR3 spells CASSPRQGVSYEQYF. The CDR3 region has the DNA TGTGCCAGCTCACCACGGCAGGGGGTGTCCTACGAGCAGTACTTC.